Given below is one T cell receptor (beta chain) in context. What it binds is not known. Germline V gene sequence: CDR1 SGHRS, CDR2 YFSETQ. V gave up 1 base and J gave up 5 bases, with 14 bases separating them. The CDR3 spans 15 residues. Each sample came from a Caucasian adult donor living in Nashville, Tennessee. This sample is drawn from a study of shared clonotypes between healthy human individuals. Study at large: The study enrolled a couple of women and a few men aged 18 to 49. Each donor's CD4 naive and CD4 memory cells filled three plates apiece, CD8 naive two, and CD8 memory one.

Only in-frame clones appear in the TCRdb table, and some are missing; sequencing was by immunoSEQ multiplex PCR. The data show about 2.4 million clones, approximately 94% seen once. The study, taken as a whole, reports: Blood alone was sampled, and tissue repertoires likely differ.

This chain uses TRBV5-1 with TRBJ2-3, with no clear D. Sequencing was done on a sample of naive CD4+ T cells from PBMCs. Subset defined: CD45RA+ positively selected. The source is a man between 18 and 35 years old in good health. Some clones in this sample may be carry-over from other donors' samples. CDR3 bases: TGCGCCAGCAGCTTGAGGGTACCGTCCCTAGATACGCAGTATTTT. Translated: CASSLRVPSLDTQYF.